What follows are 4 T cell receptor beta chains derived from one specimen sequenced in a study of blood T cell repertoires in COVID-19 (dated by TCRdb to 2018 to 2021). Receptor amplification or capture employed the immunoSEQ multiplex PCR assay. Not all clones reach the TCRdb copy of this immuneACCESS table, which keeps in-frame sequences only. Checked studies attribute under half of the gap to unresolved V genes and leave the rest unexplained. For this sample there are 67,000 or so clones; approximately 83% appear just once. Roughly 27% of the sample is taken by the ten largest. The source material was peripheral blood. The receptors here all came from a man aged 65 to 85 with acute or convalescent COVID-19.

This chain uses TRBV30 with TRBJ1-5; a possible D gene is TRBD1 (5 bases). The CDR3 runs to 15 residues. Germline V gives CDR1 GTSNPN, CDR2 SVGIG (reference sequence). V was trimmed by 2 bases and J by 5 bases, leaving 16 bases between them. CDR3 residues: CAWSPTDRGYQPQHF. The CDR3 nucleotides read TGTGCCTGGAGTCCTACCGACAGAGGTTATCAGCCCCAGCATTTT.

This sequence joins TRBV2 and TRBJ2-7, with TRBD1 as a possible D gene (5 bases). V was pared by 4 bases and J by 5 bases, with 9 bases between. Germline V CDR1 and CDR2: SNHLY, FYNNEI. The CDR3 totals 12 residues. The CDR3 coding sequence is TGTGCCAGCAGTGGCACAGGCCACGAGCAGTACTTC. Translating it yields CASSGTGHEQYF.

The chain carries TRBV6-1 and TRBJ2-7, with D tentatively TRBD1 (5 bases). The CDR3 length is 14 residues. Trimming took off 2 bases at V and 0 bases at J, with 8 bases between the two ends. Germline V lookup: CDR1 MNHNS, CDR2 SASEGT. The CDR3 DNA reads TGTGCCAGCAGTGAACAGGGTCACTCCTACGAGCAGTACTTC. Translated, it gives CASSEQGHSYEQYF.

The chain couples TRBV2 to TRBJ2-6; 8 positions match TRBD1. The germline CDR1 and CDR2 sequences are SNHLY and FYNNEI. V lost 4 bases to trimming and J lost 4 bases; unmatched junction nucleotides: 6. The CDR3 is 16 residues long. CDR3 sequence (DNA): TGTGCCAGCAGTGGACAGGGGATGGGAGGGGCCAACGTCCTGACTTTC. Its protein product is CASSGQGMGGANVLTF. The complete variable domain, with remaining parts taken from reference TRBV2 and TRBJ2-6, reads EPEVTQTPSHQVTQMGQEVILRCVPISNHLYFYWYRQILGQKVEFLVSFYNNEISEKSEIFDDQFSVERPDGSNFTLKIRSTKLEDSAMYFCASSGQGMGGANVLTFGAGSRLTVL.